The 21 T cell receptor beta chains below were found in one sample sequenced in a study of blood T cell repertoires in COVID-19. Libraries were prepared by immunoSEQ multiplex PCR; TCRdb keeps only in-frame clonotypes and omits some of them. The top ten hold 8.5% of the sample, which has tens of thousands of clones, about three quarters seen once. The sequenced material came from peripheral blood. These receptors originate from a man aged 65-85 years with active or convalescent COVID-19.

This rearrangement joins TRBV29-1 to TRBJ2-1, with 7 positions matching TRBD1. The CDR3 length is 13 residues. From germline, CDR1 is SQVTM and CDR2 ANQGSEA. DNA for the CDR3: TGCAGAAGCCGGGACAGCCTACTCAATGAGCAGTTCTTC. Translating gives CRSRDSLLNEQFF.

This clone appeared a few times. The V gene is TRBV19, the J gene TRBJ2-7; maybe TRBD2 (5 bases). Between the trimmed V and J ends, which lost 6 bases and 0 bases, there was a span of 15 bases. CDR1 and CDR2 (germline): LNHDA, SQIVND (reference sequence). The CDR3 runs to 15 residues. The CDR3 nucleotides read TGTGCCAGTAGCTTAACCCCGGGATTCTCCTACGAGCAGTACTTC. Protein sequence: CASSLTPGFSYEQYF.

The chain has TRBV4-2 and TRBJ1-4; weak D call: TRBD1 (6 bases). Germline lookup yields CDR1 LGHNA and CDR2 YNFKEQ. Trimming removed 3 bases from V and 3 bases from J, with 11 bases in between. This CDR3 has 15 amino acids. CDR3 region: CASSHSGTPNEKLFF. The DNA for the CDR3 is TGTGCCAGCAGCCACTCCGGGACACCTAATGAAAAACTGTTTTTT.

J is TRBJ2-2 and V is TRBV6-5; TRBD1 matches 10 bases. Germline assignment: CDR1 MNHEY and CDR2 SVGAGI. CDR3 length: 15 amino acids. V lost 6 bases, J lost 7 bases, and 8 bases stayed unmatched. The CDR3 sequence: CASSGTGVWVGELFF. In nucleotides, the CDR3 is TGTGCCAGCAGCGGGACAGGGGTGTGGGTCGGGGAGCTGTTTTTT.

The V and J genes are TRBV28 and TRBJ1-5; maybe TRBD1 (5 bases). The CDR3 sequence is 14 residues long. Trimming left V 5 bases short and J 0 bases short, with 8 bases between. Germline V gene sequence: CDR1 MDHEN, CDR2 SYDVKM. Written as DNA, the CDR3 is TGTGCCAGCAGTCTGGGGGGTAGCAATCAGCCCCAGCATTTT. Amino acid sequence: CASSLGGSNQPQHF.

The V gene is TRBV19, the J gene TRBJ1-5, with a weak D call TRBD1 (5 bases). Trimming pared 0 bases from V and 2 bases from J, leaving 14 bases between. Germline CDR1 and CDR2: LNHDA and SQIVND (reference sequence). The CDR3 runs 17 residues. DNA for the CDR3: TGTGCCAGTAGTATAGAAGTGGGGAGGGGCCGCAATCAGCCCCAGCATTTT. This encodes CASSIEVGRGRNQPQHF.

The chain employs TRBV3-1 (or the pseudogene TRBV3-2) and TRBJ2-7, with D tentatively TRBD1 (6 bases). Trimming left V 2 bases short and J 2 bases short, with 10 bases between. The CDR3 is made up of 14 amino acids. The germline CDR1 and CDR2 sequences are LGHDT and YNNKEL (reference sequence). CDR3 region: CASSQQDRTYEQYF. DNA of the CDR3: TGTGCCAGCAGCCAACAAGACAGGACCTACGAGCAGTACTTC.

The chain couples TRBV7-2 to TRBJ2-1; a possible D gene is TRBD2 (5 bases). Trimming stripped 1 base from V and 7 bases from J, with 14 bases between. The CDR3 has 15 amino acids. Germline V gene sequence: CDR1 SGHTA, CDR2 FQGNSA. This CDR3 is CASSLGRPGGNEQFF. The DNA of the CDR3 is TGTGCCAGCAGCTTAGGTCGGCCGGGCGGGAATGAGCAGTTCTTC.

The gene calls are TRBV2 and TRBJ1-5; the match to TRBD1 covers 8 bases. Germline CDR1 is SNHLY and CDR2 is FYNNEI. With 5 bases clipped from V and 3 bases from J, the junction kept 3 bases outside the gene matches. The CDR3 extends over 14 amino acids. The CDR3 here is CASSSGGLNQPQHF. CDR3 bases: TGTGCCAGCAGTTCAGGGGGCCTCAATCAGCCCCAGCATTTT.

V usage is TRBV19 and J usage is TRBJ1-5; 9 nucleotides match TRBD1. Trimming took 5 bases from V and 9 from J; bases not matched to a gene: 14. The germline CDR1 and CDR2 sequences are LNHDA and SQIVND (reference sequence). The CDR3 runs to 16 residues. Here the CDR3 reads CASSADTGGSRRPQHF. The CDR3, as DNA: TGTGCCAGTAGTGCCGATACAGGGGGCTCTCGGCGGCCCCAGCATTTT. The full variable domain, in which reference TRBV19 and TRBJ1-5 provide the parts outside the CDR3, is DGGITQSPKYLFRKEGQNVTLSCEQNLNHDAMYWYRQDPGQGLRLIYYSQIVNDFQKGDIAEGYSVSREKKESFPLTVTSAQKNPTAFYLCASSADTGGSRRPQHFGDGTRLSIL.

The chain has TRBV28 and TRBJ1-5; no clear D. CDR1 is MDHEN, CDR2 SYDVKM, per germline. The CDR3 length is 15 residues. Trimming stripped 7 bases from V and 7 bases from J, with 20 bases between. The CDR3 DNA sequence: TGTGCCAGCAATTTGTGGGCGGGAACTGGGCAGCCCCAGCATTTT. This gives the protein CASNLWAGTGQPQHF.

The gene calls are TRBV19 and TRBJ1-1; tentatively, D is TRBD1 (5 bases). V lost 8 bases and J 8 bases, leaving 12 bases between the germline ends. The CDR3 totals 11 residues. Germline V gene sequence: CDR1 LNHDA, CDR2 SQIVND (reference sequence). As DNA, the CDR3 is TGTGCCAGTTCTAACCGGGGGGAAGCTTTCTTT. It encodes CASSNRGEAFF.

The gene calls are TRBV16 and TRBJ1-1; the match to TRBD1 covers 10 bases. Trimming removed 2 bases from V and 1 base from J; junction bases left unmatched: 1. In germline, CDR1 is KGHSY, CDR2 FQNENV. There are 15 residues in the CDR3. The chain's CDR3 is CASSQRTGGNTEAFF. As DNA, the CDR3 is TGTGCCAGCAGCCAAAGGACAGGGGGGAACACTGAAGCTTTCTTT.

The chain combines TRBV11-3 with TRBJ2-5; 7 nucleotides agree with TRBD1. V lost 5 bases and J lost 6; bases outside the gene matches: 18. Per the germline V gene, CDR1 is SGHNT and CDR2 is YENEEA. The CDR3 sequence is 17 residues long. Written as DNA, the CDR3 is TGTGCCAGCAGCGACTTCCAAGGGGACAGAAGGGTTAAGACCCAGTACTTC. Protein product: CASSDFQGDRRVKTQYF.

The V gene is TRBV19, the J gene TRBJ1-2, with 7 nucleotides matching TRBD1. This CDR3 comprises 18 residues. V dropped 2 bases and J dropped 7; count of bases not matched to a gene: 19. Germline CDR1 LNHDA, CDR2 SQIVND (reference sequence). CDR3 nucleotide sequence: TGTGCCAGTAGTATATGGATGCCGGCAGGGGGTTTGAACGTTGGCTACACCTTC. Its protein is CASSIWMPAGGLNVGYTF. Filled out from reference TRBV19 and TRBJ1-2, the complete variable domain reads DGGITQSPKYLFRKEGQNVTLSCEQNLNHDAMYWYRQDPGQGLRLIYYSQIVNDFQKGDIAEGYSVSREKKESFPLTVTSAQKNPTAFYLCASSIWMPAGGLNVGYTFGSGTRLTVV.

CDR3 residues: CASEPGGQGAEGYTF. The CDR3 DNA reads as TGTGCCAGCGAGCCTGGAGGACAGGGGGCAGAAGGCTACACCTTC. The genes are TRBV28 and TRBJ1-2; 11 positions match TRBD1. Unmatched junction bases numbered 13, after V lost 8 bases and J lost 8 bases. CDR1 and CDR2 from the germline V gene are MDHEN and SYDVKM. CDR3 length: 15 amino acids.

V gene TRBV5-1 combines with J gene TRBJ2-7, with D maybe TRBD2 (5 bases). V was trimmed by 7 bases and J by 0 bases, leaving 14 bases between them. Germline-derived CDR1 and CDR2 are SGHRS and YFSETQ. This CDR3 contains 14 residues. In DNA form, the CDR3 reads TGCGCCAGCGTCGAGGGTTCCAGCTCCTACGAGCAGTACTTC. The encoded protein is CASVEGSSSYEQYF.

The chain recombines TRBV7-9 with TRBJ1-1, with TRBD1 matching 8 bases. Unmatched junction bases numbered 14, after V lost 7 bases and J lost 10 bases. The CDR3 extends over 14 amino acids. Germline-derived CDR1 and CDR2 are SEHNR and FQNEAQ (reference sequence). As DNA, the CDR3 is TGTGCCAGCACCCAGGACAGGGAGAACACGGTAGCTTTCTTT. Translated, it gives CASTQDRENTVAFF.

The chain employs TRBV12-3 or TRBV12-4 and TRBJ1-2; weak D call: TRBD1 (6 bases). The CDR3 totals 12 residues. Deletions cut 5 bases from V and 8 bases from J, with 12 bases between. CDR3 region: CASSPSDRGYTF. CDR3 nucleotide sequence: TGTGCCAGCAGTCCGTCTGACAGGGGCTACACCTTC.

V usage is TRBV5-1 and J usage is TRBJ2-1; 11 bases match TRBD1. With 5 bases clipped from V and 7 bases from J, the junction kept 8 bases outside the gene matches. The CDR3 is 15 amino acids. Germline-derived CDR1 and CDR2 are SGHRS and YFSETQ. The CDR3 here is CASSTGTGGINEQFF. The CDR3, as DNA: TGCGCCAGCAGTACCGGGACAGGGGGAATTAATGAGCAGTTCTTC. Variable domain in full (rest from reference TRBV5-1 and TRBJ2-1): KAGVTQTPRYLIKTRGQQVTLSCSPISGHRSVSWYQQTPGQGLQFLFEYFSETQRNKGNFPGRFSGRQFSNSRSEMNVSTLELGDSALYLCASSTGTGGINEQFFGPGTRLTVL.

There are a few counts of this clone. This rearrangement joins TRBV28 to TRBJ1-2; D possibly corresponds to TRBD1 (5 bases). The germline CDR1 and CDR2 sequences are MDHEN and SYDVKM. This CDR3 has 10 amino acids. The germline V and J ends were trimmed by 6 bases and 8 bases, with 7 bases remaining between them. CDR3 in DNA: TGTGCCAGCAGCCGGGGGGGCTACACCTTC. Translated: CASSRGGYTF.